A single T cell receptor (beta chain) is shown here with its context. What it recognizes is unknown. The sample originates from a study of OX40 agonist ivuxolimab in advanced cancers. Whole-study context: Having had anti-PD-1, anti-PD-L1 or anti-CTLA-4 therapy before was allowed, and approximately 40% had some. Points from the study as a whole: On average, CD8+ T cells had more expanded clones than CD4+.

Sequencing was performed with immunoSEQ multiplex PCR; in TCRdb, only in-frame clones are kept and a portion is missing. The table lists about 77,000 clones, 90% of them singletons, with 1.5% to 2% in the top ten. There are 15 residues in the CDR3. V was pared by 2 bases and J by 0 bases, with 11 bases between. Germline V gene data show CDR1 as MNHEY and CDR2 as SVGAGI. The sequence was obtained from an adult with an advanced solid tumor such as melanoma, head and neck, liver or kidney cancer. The chain links TRBV6-5 to TRBJ2-7; D possibly corresponds to TRBD1 (5 bases). The specimen comprised CD4+ or CD8+ T cells sorted from blood, sampled in a trial of the OX40 agonist ivuxolimab. This CDR3 reads CASSYGHPSSYEQYF. The CDR3 coding sequence is TGTGCCAGCAGTTACGGACACCCGAGCTCCTACGAGCAGTACTTC.